The rows below give T cell receptor beta chains drawn from one sample of a study of Graves' ophthalmopathy and Graves' hyperthyroidism. TCRdb passed the multiplex PCR reads through MiXCR, listing each CDR3 protein once. The profile shows a few hundred thousand distinct CDR3 sequences, approximately 35% of them singletons. Material: peripheral blood or thyroid tissue (not recorded which). The receptors derive from an adult man with Graves' hyperthyroidism. Each CDR3 is given with its conserved first and last residue. A D gene is named only where the DNA matches it firmly. Not every row has a clone size; where given, it reads once, few, many or a size class.

abundance,v_gene,d_gene,j_gene,CDR3aa,CDR3nt
many,TRBV25-1,-,TRBJ2-2,CASSESIRDTGELFF,TGTGCCAGCAGTGAATCTATCCGAGACACCGGGGAGCTGTTTTTT
-,TRBV29-1,TRBD2,TRBJ2-7,CSVLAGGPFGEQYF,TGCAGCGTTCTAGCGGGAGGGCCCTTTGGTGAGCAGTACTTC
-,TRBV6-1,TRBD1,TRBJ1-3,CASSYSDRGGTTIYF,TGTGCCAGCAGTTACTCGGACAGGGGTGGAACCACCATATATTTT
-,TRBV7-3,-,TRBJ2-3,CASSDYTDTQYF,TGTGCCAGCAGCGACTACACAGATACGCAGTATTTT
many,TRBV2,-,TRBJ1-6,CASFSEDSPLHF,TGTGCCAGCTTCAGTGAGGATTCACCCCTCCACTTT
many,TRBV10-3,TRBD1,TRBJ2-1,CATWTGPYNEQFF,TGTGCCACCTGGACAGGGCCTTACAATGAGCAGTTCTTC
few,TRBV2,-,TRBJ2-7,CASTDRSSSYEQYF,TGTGCCAGCACCGACAGGTCTAGCTCCTACGAGCAGTACTTC
-,TRBV11-1,TRBD1,TRBJ2-1,CASSAGQGAHNEQFF,TGTGCCAGCAGCGCGGGACAGGGGGCCCACAATGAGCAGTTCTTC
-,TRBV7-9,TRBD2,TRBJ2-2,CASSPTRGRTGELFF,TGTGCCAGCAGTCCTACGCGGGGGAGGACCGGGGAGCTGTTTTTT
few,TRBV4-1,-,TRBJ2-3,CASSRFTGTSTDTQYF,TGCGCCAGCAGCCGGTTCACAGGGACTAGCACAGATACGCAGTATTTT
few,TRBV12-3/TRBV12-4,TRBD1,TRBJ2-7,CASRGTGGKIEQYF,TGTGCCAGCAGGGGGACAGGGGGCAAAATCGAGCAGTACTTC
-,TRBV10-3,TRBD1,TRBJ1-2,CAISKGAGYGYTF,TGTGCCATCTCGAAGGGGGCTGGCTATGGCTACACCTTC
many,TRBV2,-,TRBJ1-1,CASSLRVGPEAFF,TGTGCCAGCAGCCTCAGGGTTGGCCCTGAAGCTTTCTTT
many,TRBV12-3/TRBV12-4,TRBD1,TRBJ1-2,CASSLQGGIGYTF,TGTGCCAGCAGTTTACAGGGGGGCATTGGCTACACCTTC
many,TRBV10-3,-,TRBJ1-2,CAIKAGDGYTF,TGTGCCATCAAAGCAGGGGATGGCTACACCTTC
-,TRBV5-1,-,TRBJ1-1,CASSSSAGLGGTEAFF,TGCGCCAGCAGCTCTTCTGCCGGGCTTGGCGGAACTGAAGCTTTCTTT
once,TRBV29-1,TRBD1,TRBJ2-2,CSVGQGARTGELFF,TGCAGCGTCGGACAGGGGGCGAGGACCGGGGAGCTGTTTTTT
many,TRBV7-2,TRBD2,TRBJ2-7,CASSPGTTVFYEQYF,TGTGCCAGCAGCCCCGGGACTACTGTTTTCTACGAGCAGTACTTC
many,TRBV2,TRBD1,TRBJ1-1,CASSDRGNTEAFF,TGTGCCAGTAGCGACAGGGGGAACACTGAAGCTTTCTTT
many,TRBV24-1,TRBD2,TRBJ2-7,CATSTSGRAYEQYF,TGTGCCACCAGTACTAGCGGGAGGGCCTACGAGCAGTACTTC
many,TRBV25-1,TRBD2,TRBJ2-5,CASTGGGKETQYF,TGTGCCAGTACGGGGGGGGGAAAAGAGACCCAGTACTTC
many,TRBV15,TRBD2,TRBJ2-2,CATSPLAGSNTGELFF,TGTGCCACCAGCCCACTAGCGGGGTCGAACACCGGGGAGCTGTTTTTT
-,TRBV7-9,TRBD2,TRBJ2-7,CASSLVGALADKYEQYF,TGTGCCAGCAGCTTAGTTGGTGCACTAGCGGATAAATACGAGCAGTACTTC
many,TRBV6-1,-,TRBJ2-5,CASSEGIPRGETQYF,TGTGCCAGCAGTGAGGGGATACCACGAGGGGAGACCCAGTACTTC
many,TRBV9,-,TRBJ2-6,CASSVATGRKAAGANVLTF,TGTGCCAGCAGCGTAGCTACAGGGAGAAAGGCTGCTGGGGCCAACGTCCTGACTTTC
many,TRBV11-2,TRBD1,TRBJ1-5,CASSLDRQGPQHF,TGTGCCAGCAGCTTAGATAGACAGGGGCCCCAGCATTTT
many,TRBV29-1,TRBD1,TRBJ2-2,CSAETGGTGELFF,TGCAGCGCCGAGACAGGGGGCACCGGGGAGCTGTTTTTT
-,TRBV3-1,TRBD2,TRBJ2-7,CASSQSSGNAYEQYF,TGTGCCAGCAGCCAATCTAGCGGGAACGCCTACGAGCAGTACTTC
many,TRBV29-1,TRBD2,TRBJ2-5,CSVEAGGVGETQYF,TGCAGCGTTGAAGCGGGGGGTGTTGGAGAGACCCAGTACTTC
few,TRBV6-5,TRBD1,TRBJ1-5,CASTPGTGGGQPQHF,TGTGCCAGCACCCCCGGGACAGGGGGAGGCCAGCCCCAGCATTTT
few,TRBV5-1,TRBD1,TRBJ2-6,CASSLAGDRVITGANVLTF,TGCGCCAGCAGCTTGGCCGGGGACAGGGTAATTACTGGGGCCAACGTCCTGACTTTC
many,TRBV20-1,-,TRBJ1-5,CSARDLSQPQHF,TGCAGTGCTAGAGATCTCAGTCAGCCCCAGCATTTT
-,TRBV20-1,-,TRBJ1-5,CSARALGLAGETQHF,TGCAGTGCTAGGGCCCTGGGACTAGCGGGAGAGACCCAGCATTTT
once,TRBV6-5,-,TRBJ2-3,CASSYSWPTDTQYF,TGTGCCAGCAGTTACTCTTGGCCCACAGATACGCAGTATTTT
many,TRBV6-9,TRBD1,TRBJ2-5,CASQSTGEETQYF,TGTGCCAGCCAATCCACAGGGGAAGAGACCCAGTACTTC